These 23 T cell receptor beta chains originate from one sample sequenced in a study of shared clonotypes between healthy human individuals. It was CD45RO-negative cells, positively selected for CCR7, that made up naive CD8 cells, with terminally differentiated effector memory CD45RA+ cells excluded. Assay: immunoSEQ multiplex PCR; the TCRdb copy retains only in-frame clones and omits some. This table has about 800,000 clones, 96% appearing once. Material: naive CD8+ T cells sorted from blood. The receptors stem from a man aged 25-45 years in good health.

The sample holds a few counts of this clone. The sample has other DNA sequences that encode this CDR3 too. V and J are TRBV28 and TRBJ2-7; D ambiguous. The CDR3 runs to 11 residues. The V and J ends lost 3 bases and 3 bases respectively, with 3 bases between them. Germline V CDR1 and CDR2: MDHEN, SYDVKM. The CDR3 spells CASSLGYEQYF. CDR3 nucleotide sequence: TGTGCCAGCAGTTTGGGCTACGAGCAGTACTTC.

This clone was picked up one time. The chain is built from TRBV27 and TRBJ2-7; 10 bases are shared with TRBD2. From germline, CDR1 is MNHEY and CDR2 SMNVEV (reference sequence). With 0 bases clipped from V and 6 bases from J, the junction kept 5 bases outside the gene matches. The CDR3 has 15 amino acids. CDR3 amino acids: CASSLSSGRAVEQYF. CDR3 coding DNA: TGTGCCAGCAGTTTATCGAGCGGGAGGGCCGTCGAGCAGTACTTC.

Turning to this clone: Different DNA sequences within this sample yield the same CDR3. V gene TRBV15 combines with J gene TRBJ1-1, with D perhaps matching TRBD1 (6 bases). The germline V and J ends were trimmed by 0 bases and 1 base, with 9 bases remaining between them. The CDR3 covers 15 residues. Looked up from germline, CDR1 is LNHNV and CDR2 is YYDKDF (reference sequence). CDR3: CATSRDRGPNTEAFF. In nucleotides, the CDR3 is TGTGCCACCAGCAGAGACAGGGGCCCGAACACTGAAGCTTTCTTT. The variable domain in full, completed from reference TRBV15 and TRBJ1-1, reads DAMVIQNPRYQVTQFGKPVTLSCSQTLNHNVMYWYQQKSSQAPKLLFHYYDKDFNNEADTPDNFQSRRPNTSFCFLDIRSPGLGDTAMYLCATSRDRGPNTEAFFGQGTRLTVV.

The count of this clone is one. The chain is built from TRBV11-2 and TRBJ2-1; no reliable D call. Trimming stripped 2 bases from V and 5 bases from J, with 10 bases between. Germline V gene sequence: CDR1 SGHAT, CDR2 FQNNGV. The CDR3 runs to 14 residues. The CDR3 nucleotides are TGTGCCAGCAGCTTAATCCCCTCGAACAATGAGCAGTTCTTC. As protein: CASSLIPSNNEQFF.

This clone appeared a single time. This rearrangement joins TRBV15 to TRBJ2-7; TRBD1 aligns across 9 bases. Germline V CDR1 and CDR2: LNHNV, YYDKDF (reference sequence). CDR3 size: 15 residues. Trimming took 3 bases from V and 6 from J; bases not matched to a gene: 9. In nucleotides, the CDR3 is TGTGCCACCAGCAGGCGGGGACAGGGAGTCGGCGAGCAGTACTTC. Protein product: CATSRRGQGVGEQYF.

As regards this clone: The junction departs from germline at one end; a sequencing error may be responsible. The rearrangement joins TRBV9 to TRBJ2-1; D may match TRBD1 or TRBD2 (5 bases each). Germline V CDR1 and CDR2: SGDLS, YYNGEE. The CDR3 has 19 residues. In DNA form, the CDR3 reads TGTTCCAGCAGCCCCCCTGCTTTACAACTAGGGGCTGTACGGCATGAGCAGTTCTTC. This codes for CSSSPPALQLGAVRHEQFF.

CDR3 sequence: CASSSHDYEQYF. The CDR3 DNA is TGTGCCAGCAGCTCACACGACTACGAGCAGTACTTC. The chain links TRBV11-2 to TRBJ2-7; D not resolved. This CDR3 comprises 12 residues. The germline CDR1 and CDR2 sequences are SGHAT and FQNNGV. Trimming pared 4 bases from V and 3 bases from J, leaving 7 bases between.

This clone is a singleton in its sample. This rearrangement joins TRBV7-6 to TRBJ2-7; tentatively, D is TRBD2 (5 bases). This CDR3 has 14 amino acids. Trimming cost V 1 base and J 0 bases, with 7 bases left between them. Looked up from germline, CDR1 is SGHVS and CDR2 is FNYEAQ. As DNA, the CDR3 is TGTGCCAGCAGCTTAGTTCTAGCCTCCTACGAGCAGTACTTC. Translating it yields CASSLVLASYEQYF.

The genes are TRBV4-2 and TRBJ2-1; 9 nucleotides line up with TRBD2. The ends lost 2 bases at V and 4 bases at J; junction bases unmatched: 9. Germline V lookup: CDR1 LGHNA, CDR2 YNFKEQ. This CDR3 has 17 residues. The CDR3 region is CASSQNPASGIYNEQFF. The DNA for the CDR3 is TGTGCCAGCAGCCAAAACCCGGCTAGCGGGATATACAATGAGCAGTTCTTC.

This clone was observed a single time. J is TRBJ1-4 and V is TRBV28, with no clear D. V lost 4 bases, J lost 0 bases, and 9 bases lay in between. From germline, CDR1 is MDHEN and CDR2 SYDVKM. There are 15 residues in the CDR3. CDR3 amino acids: CASSSRFATNEKLFF. The CDR3 DNA follows: TGTGCCAGCAGTTCCCGATTTGCAACTAATGAAAAACTGTTTTTT.

In its sample, this clone was seen once. The genes are TRBV7-9 and TRBJ1-2; 7 nucleotides line up with TRBD1. The CDR3 runs 14 residues. The trim removed 5 bases at V and 8 bases at J, leaving 11 bases unmatched. The germline CDR1 and CDR2 sequences are SEHNR and FQNEAQ (reference sequence). DNA for the CDR3: TGTGCCAGCAGCCCACAGGGACAGCGGGACGGCTACACCTTC. Translating it yields CASSPQGQRDGYTF. The whole variable domain, filled in from reference TRBV7-9 and TRBJ1-2, reads DTGVSQNPRHKITKRGQNVTFRCDPISEHNRLYWYRQTLGQGPEFLTYFQNEAQLEKSRLLSDRFSAERPKGSFSTLEIQRTEQGDSAMYLCASSPQGQRDGYTFGSGTRLTVV.

The CDR3 coding sequence is TGTGCCAGCAGATCCTCGGAAAGCTCCTACGAGCAGTACTTC. Its translation: CASRSSESSYEQYF. The rearrangement joins TRBV6-5 to TRBJ2-7; D unclear. The germline V and J ends were trimmed by 6 bases and 0 bases, with 12 bases remaining between them. CDR3 length: 14 residues. Germline CDR1 MNHEY, CDR2 SVGAGI.

V and J are TRBV15 and TRBJ1-1; D unresolved. Deletions cut 0 bases from V and 2 bases from J, with 10 bases between. The V gene's germline CDR1 is LNHNV and CDR2 YYDKDF (reference sequence). CDR3 length: 15 residues. The CDR3 DNA reads TGTGCCACCAGCAGAGATAGGTGGGGTAACACTGAAGCTTTCTTT. As protein: CATSRDRWGNTEAFF.

This clone was observed a single time. The rearrangement joins TRBV4-3 to TRBJ2-1; 11 positions agree with TRBD2. There are 15 residues in the CDR3. V gave up 1 base and J gave up 5 bases; unmatched junction bases: 1. Germline lookup yields CDR1 LGHNA and CDR2 YSLEER. The CDR3 DNA reads as TGCGCCAGCAGCCAAGGACTAGCGGGAAACAATGAGCAGTTCTTC. Protein: CASSQGLAGNNEQFF.

The chain couples TRBV7-9 to TRBJ2-1, with TRBD2 matching over 12 bases. This CDR3 is built from 16 residues. Germline CDR1 and CDR2: SEHNR and FQNEAQ (reference sequence). V dropped 5 bases and J dropped 6; count of bases not matched to a gene: 8. CDR3 bases: TGTGCCAGCAGCGCAACTAGCGGGAGGTATTCCAATGAGCAGTTCTTC. As protein: CASSATSGRYSNEQFF.

V usage is TRBV19 and J usage is TRBJ2-1, with 14 nucleotides matching TRBD2. Germline CDR1 reads LNHDA; CDR2 reads SQIVND (reference sequence). This CDR3 contains 16 residues. With 3 bases clipped from V and 5 bases from J, the junction kept 3 bases outside the gene matches. CDR3 nucleotide sequence: TGTGCCAGTAGTATCCTGACTAGCGGGAGGGACAATGAGCAGTTCTTC. Protein: CASSILTSGRDNEQFF.

As regards this clone: This CDR3 is also generated by other DNA sequences in the sample. V gene TRBV28 combines with J gene TRBJ2-1; unclear D gene. CDR1 MDHEN and CDR2 SYDVKM come from the germline V gene. V lost 5 bases and J lost 0, with 2 bases in between. The CDR3 is made up of 12 amino acids. The CDR3 DNA sequence: TGTGCCAGCAGTCTCTCCTACAATGAGCAGTTCTTC. It translates to CASSLSYNEQFF.

The chain links TRBV27 to TRBJ2-7; 8 nucleotides agree with TRBD1. The V gene's germline CDR1 is MNHEY and CDR2 SMNVEV (reference sequence). The junction had 7 bases not matched to a gene; V was cut back by 3 bases and J by 6 bases. The CDR3 covers 14 residues. This CDR3 is CASSFEGQAPEQYF. The CDR3 DNA is TGTGCCAGCAGTTTCGAGGGACAGGCCCCCGAGCAGTACTTC.

CDR3 protein: CSVESASSYNEQFF. In DNA form, the CDR3 reads TGCAGCGTTGAATCGGCAAGCTCCTACAATGAGCAGTTCTTC. V and J are TRBV29-1 and TRBJ2-1; D is unresolved. Trimming left V 2 bases short and J 0 bases short, with 8 bases between. Per the germline V gene, CDR1 is SQVTM and CDR2 is ANQGSEA. CDR3 length: 14 residues.

This chain connects TRBV18 to TRBJ2-1, with D unclear. Trimming pared 8 bases from V and 6 bases from J, leaving 17 bases between. Germline CDR1 is KGHSH and CDR2 is LQKENI. This CDR3 is built from 14 residues. CDR3 coding DNA: TGTGCCAGCACATATTCGGCTACTATCAATGAGCAGTTCTTC. Its translation is CASTYSATINEQFF. Together with reference TRBV18 and TRBJ2-1, the CDR3 gives the full variable domain: NAGVMQNPRHLVRRRGQEARLRCSPMKGHSHVYWYRQLPEEGLKFMVYLQKENIIDESGMPKERFSAEFPKEGPSILRIQQVVRGDSAAYFCASTYSATINEQFFGPGTRLTVL.

This chain connects TRBV2 to TRBJ2-7; a possible D gene is TRBD2 (5 bases). The V gene lost 0 bases and the J gene lost 7 bases, with 10 bases spanning the gap. This CDR3 comprises 13 residues. In germline, CDR1 is SNHLY, CDR2 FYNNEI. The DNA of the CDR3 is TGTGCCAGCAGTGAAGCGCGGGTTTGGGAGCAGTACTTC. Encoded protein: CASSEARVWEQYF.

This rearrangement joins TRBV28 to TRBJ1-5, with a possible D match to TRBD1 (6 bases). This CDR3 comprises 15 residues. Trimming shortened V by 6 bases and J by 0 bases, and 12 bases separated the two germline ends. Germline CDR1 and CDR2: MDHEN and SYDVKM. The CDR3: CASRTGGLSNQPQHF. The CDR3, as DNA: TGTGCCAGCAGGACGGGGGGGCTTAGCAATCAGCCCCAGCATTTT.

This rearrangement joins TRBV6-5 to TRBJ2-7, with TRBD2 as a possible D gene (6 bases). The CDR3 length is 12 residues. V lost 9 bases and J lost 3, with 12 bases in between. Germline V gene sequence: CDR1 MNHEY, CDR2 SVGAGI. The CDR3 spells CASRRVDYEQYF. In DNA, the CDR3 is TGTGCCAGTAGGAGGGTAGACTACGAGCAGTACTTC.